This T cell receptor (beta chain) is from a study of cytomegalovirus exposure and HLA in healthy donors. Across the study: In an earlier analysis, 90 million to 130 million unique TCR beta sequences were found from approximately 190 million T cells. Study observations and caveats: According to a later analysis, donors in an Asian-associated ancestry cluster reportedly had fewer N-insertions than the 666-donor mean. A later analysis found common viral pathogens apparently linked to several of the most significant clusters. V- and J-gene trimming of TCR beta was linked (in a later analysis) to a missense DCLRE1C variant.

Amplification used 60 Vbeta primers and 13 Jbeta primers. Assay used: immunoSEQ multiplex PCR; TCRdb lists only in-frame clones, some missing. The sample contains tens of thousands of clones, approximately 78% of which appear only once. A remark on this clone: Its antigen is still unknown.

CDR1 and CDR2 (germline): LNHDA, SQIVND (reference sequence). The V and J ends lost 5 bases and 0 bases respectively, with 26 bases between them. The CDR3 sequence is 20 residues long. The chain uses TRBV19 and TRBJ1-5, with a tentative D call TRBD1 (6 bases). Sequenced input: PBMCs. The receptor comes from a man between 18 and 29 years old in good health and CMV-seronegative. Here the CDR3 reads CASSSPPDRLLLYSNQPQHF. The CDR3 region has the DNA TGTGCCAGTAGTTCCCCTCCGGACAGATTACTTCTTTATAGCAATCAGCCCCAGCATTTT. Combining the CDR3 with reference TRBV19 and TRBJ1-5 gives the whole variable domain DGGITQSPKYLFRKEGQNVTLSCEQNLNHDAMYWYRQDPGQGLRLIYYSQIVNDFQKGDIAEGYSVSREKKESFPLTVTSAQKNPTAFYLCASSSPPDRLLLYSNQPQHFGDGTRLSIL.